A single sample is the source of the 32 T cell receptor beta chains below, sequenced in a study of response to subunit inactivated influenza vaccine. TCRdb processed the RT-PCR reads anew with MiXCR; each CDR3 protein has one entry. The sample carries 650,000 to 800,000 distinct CDR3 sequences, approximately 15% recorded once. Sequenced here: PBMCs from blood, sampled 14 to 15 days before vaccination. These receptors all stem from a man over 45 who received an inactivated influenza vaccine.

The J gene is TRBJ2-5, the V gene TRBV5-1, with 13 bases aligning to TRBD2. Germline assignment: CDR1 SGHRS and CDR2 YFSETQ. The CDR3 sequence is 16 residues long. The junction had 7 bases not matched to a gene; V was cut back by 4 bases and J by 4 bases. Here the CDR3 reads CASSLRTSGSLETQYF. The CDR3 nucleotides are TGCGCCAGCAGCCTACGGACTAGCGGGAGCCTAGAGACCCAGTACTTC.

In this sample, this clonotype turned up a few times. The V and J genes are TRBV15 and TRBJ1-6; D is undetermined. Germline-derived CDR1 and CDR2 are LNHNV and YYDKDF (reference sequence). The CDR3 has 12 amino acids. Trimming left V 4 bases short and J 7 bases short, with 5 bases between. Written as DNA, the CDR3 is TGTGCCACCAGCAAGGAAAATTCACCCCTCCACTTT. Translating it yields CATSKENSPLHF.

The table lists this clonotype with many counts. The chain couples TRBV4-3 to TRBJ2-2; a weak D match, TRBD1 (6 bases). Trimming pared 1 base from V and 1 base from J, leaving 7 bases between. Germline values: CDR1 LGHNA, CDR2 YSLEER. This CDR3 contains 15 residues. The CDR3 loop reads CASSQVTGNTGELFF. The CDR3 DNA reads as TGCGCCAGCAGCCAAGTGACAGGGAACACCGGGGAGCTGTTTTTT.

V usage is TRBV6-2 or TRBV6-3 and J usage is TRBJ2-1; weak D call: TRBD2 (6 bases). Germline V gene data show CDR1 as MNHEY and CDR2 as SVGEGT. Between the trimmed V and J ends, which lost 0 bases and 10 bases, there was a span of 13 bases. CDR3 length: 14 amino acids. The CDR3 sequence: CASSYSWGVKEQFF. The CDR3 DNA reads as TGTGCCAGCAGTTACTCGTGGGGGGTCAAGGAGCAGTTCTTC.

This clonotype was found a few times. CDR3 loop: CASSLSPPSYEQYF. Written as DNA, the CDR3 is TGCGCCAGCAGCTTGTCGCCCCCTTCCTACGAGCAGTACTTC. The V call is TRBV5-1, the J call TRBJ2-7; D gene ambiguous. The CDR3 loop spans 14 amino acids. Germline-derived CDR1 and CDR2 are SGHRS and YFSETQ. Trimming stripped 1 base from V and 1 base from J, with 9 bases between.

This clonotype was detected many times. J is TRBJ2-1 and V is TRBV7-9, with 8 bases matching TRBD2. The CDR3 spans 15 residues. The V segment lost 1 base and the J segment 7 bases; nucleotides outside the gene matches: 6. Germline values: CDR1 SEHNR, CDR2 FQNEAQ (reference sequence). The CDR3 DNA reads as TGTGCCAGCAGCTTAGTCGGGAGGGCCGTGAATGAGCAGTTCTTC. It codes for CASSLVGRAVNEQFF.

V and J are TRBV4-1 and TRBJ2-3; 12 nucleotides align to TRBD2. The length of the CDR3 is 17 residues. Per the germline V gene, CDR1 is MGHRA and CDR2 is YSYEKL. Trimming at V came to 1 base and at J to 7 bases, leaving 9 bases not matched to a gene. Written as DNA, the CDR3 is TGCGCCAGCAGCCAAGTGGCTAGCGGGGGGGAAACGAATACGCAGTATTTT. It translates to CASSQVASGGETNTQYF.

The chain recombines TRBV27 with TRBJ2-5, with 10 bases lining up with TRBD2. CDR1 is MNHEY, CDR2 SMNVEV, per germline (reference sequence). V shed 4 bases, J shed 7 bases, and the junction held 15 bases outside the gene matches. This CDR3 spans 17 amino acids. The CDR3 DNA is TGTGCCAGCAGTTCGTCAAGGACTAGCGGTACCTGGGGGACCCAGTACTTC. Its protein is CASSSSRTSGTWGTQYF.

This chain joins TRBV20-1 and TRBJ2-7, with 8 nucleotides matching TRBD2. V trimming: 0 bases; J trimming: 0 bases; junction bases outside the gene matches: 4. The CDR3 totals 15 residues. The germline V gene has CDR1 DFQATT and CDR2 SNEGSKA (reference sequence). The CDR3 region is CSARDSSGGSYEQYF. Written as DNA, the CDR3 is TGCAGTGCTAGAGATTCCAGCGGGGGCTCCTACGAGCAGTACTTC.

The gene calls are TRBV4-2 and TRBJ1-2, with D perhaps TRBD1 (5 bases). Trimming stripped 4 bases from V and 4 bases from J, with 31 bases between. The CDR3 has 20 amino acids. Germline assignment: CDR1 LGHNA and CDR2 YNFKEQ. The CDR3, as DNA: TGTGCCAGCAGCCCCGTTTCTCCGCGGGACCACGGAAGAAAGGGCTATGGCTACACCTTC. It specifies CASSPVSPRDHGRKGYGYTF.

This clonotype was picked up a small number of times. V gene TRBV4-2 combines with J gene TRBJ2-2; 9 nucleotides match TRBD1. Trimming took 2 bases from V and 5 from J; bases not matched to a gene: 3. In germline, CDR1 is LGHNA, CDR2 YNFKEQ. CDR3 length: 15 residues. The CDR3 nucleotides read TGTGCCAGCAGCCAACGGACAGGGGCTACCGGGGAGCTGTTTTTT. Amino acids: CASSQRTGATGELFF.

This clonotype was seen only a few times. The chain uses TRBV9 and TRBJ2-3, with TRBD2 identical over 11 bases. Germline lookup yields CDR1 SGDLS and CDR2 YYNGEE. The CDR3 length is 15 residues. Trimming cost V 0 bases and J 4 bases; bases outside gene matches: 1. The CDR3, as DNA: TGTGCCAGCAGCGTAGCACTAGCGGGAGCAGATACGCAGTATTTT. This codes for CASSVALAGADTQYF.

This clonotype was observed a handful of times. This chain links TRBV12-3 or TRBV12-4 with TRBJ1-5; no firm D call. With 7 bases removed from V and 4 bases from J, the gap between germline ends came to 8 bases. CDR3 size: 12 residues. The CDR3 sequence is CASNKRNQPQHF. As DNA, the CDR3 is TGTGCCAGCAACAAGAGAAATCAGCCCCAGCATTTT.

J is TRBJ2-2 and V is TRBV28, with TRBD1 matching over 11 bases. The CDR3 sequence is 17 residues long. Germline values: CDR1 MDHEN, CDR2 SYDVKM. Trimming removed 2 bases from V and 6 bases from J; junction bases left unmatched: 8. CDR3 coding DNA: TGTGCCAGCAGTTTAAGGACAGGGGGCCTTCTTCCCGGGGAGCTGTTTTTT. Its translation is CASSLRTGGLLPGELFF.

The chain employs TRBV30 and TRBJ2-4; D uncertain. The CDR3 is 12 residues long. Trimming took off 1 base at V and 8 bases at J, with 9 bases between the two ends. Looked up from germline, CDR1 is GTSNPN and CDR2 is SVGIG (reference sequence). The CDR3 here is CAWSEIRDIQYF. The DNA of the CDR3 is TGTGCCTGGAGTGAAATCCGGGACATTCAGTACTTC. Looking up the rest from reference TRBV30 and TRBJ2-4 gives the full variable domain: SQTIHQWPATLVQPVGSPLSLECTVEGTSNPNLYWYRQAAGRGLQLLFYSVGIGQISSEVPQNLSASRPQDRQFILSSKKLLLSDSGFYLCAWSEIRDIQYFGAGTRLSVL.

V usage is TRBV20-1 and J usage is TRBJ2-4; 7 bases are shared with TRBD1. CDR1 DFQATT and CDR2 SNEGSKA come from the germline V gene (reference sequence). Trimming cost V 6 bases and J 10 bases; bases outside gene matches: 3. The CDR3 loop spans 10 amino acids. CDR3: CSATGEIQYF. As DNA, the CDR3 is TGCAGTGCCACAGGGGAAATTCAGTACTTC.

This rearrangement joins TRBV10-3 to TRBJ2-1, with D possibly TRBD2 on 5 matching bases. V lost 6 bases, J lost 6 bases, and 15 bases lay in between. Germline-derived CDR1 and CDR2 are ENHRY and SYGVKD. The CDR3 contains 14 residues. The CDR3 DNA reads as TGTGCCATCAGCGACTACAAGTCGGGCAATGAGCAGTTCTTC. Protein product: CAISDYKSGNEQFF.

This clonotype was picked up many times. V gene TRBV5-1 combines with J gene TRBJ2-1; 8 positions match TRBD2. In germline, CDR1 is SGHRS, CDR2 YFSETQ. There are 16 residues in the CDR3. Losses at the gene ends were 0 bases for V and 2 bases for J; bases not matched to a gene: 4. DNA of the CDR3: TGCGCCAGCAGCTTGGCGGGAGGGCCCCCCTACAATGAGCAGTTCTTC. Protein: CASSLAGGPPYNEQFF. The full variable domain, rest sourced from reference TRBV5-1 and TRBJ2-1, is KAGVTQTPRYLIKTRGQQVTLSCSPISGHRSVSWYQQTPGQGLQFLFEYFSETQRNKGNFPGRFSGRQFSNSRSEMNVSTLELGDSALYLCASSLAGGPPYNEQFFGPGTRLTVL.

This clonotype was recorded at least ten times. The chain is built from TRBV20-1 and TRBJ1-2; 10 nucleotides match TRBD1. The germline gives CDR1 DFQATT, CDR2 SNEGSKA (reference sequence). The junction had 11 bases not matched to a gene; V was cut back by 1 base and J by 6 bases. The CDR3 consists of 16 residues. DNA for the CDR3: TGCAGTGCTAGAGTGTTAAGGGACAGGGGATTCAATGGCTACACCTTC. Its translation is CSARVLRDRGFNGYTF.

This clonotype has just a few counts. The chain joins TRBV20-1 to TRBJ1-5, with D possibly matching TRBD1 (6 bases). V lost 6 bases to trimming and J lost 1 base, with 10 bases between them. CDR1 DFQATT and CDR2 SNEGSKA come from the germline V gene (reference sequence). The CDR3 is 13 amino acids. In DNA, the CDR3 is TGCAGTGCCATTACAGGGAGCAATCAGCCCCAGCATTTT. Encoded protein: CSAITGSNQPQHF.

This rearrangement joins TRBV20-1 to TRBJ1-5; weak D call: TRBD1 (5 bases). V was clipped by 7 bases and J by 4 bases, with 17 bases between them. Germline V gene sequence: CDR1 DFQATT, CDR2 SNEGSKA (reference sequence). There are 14 residues in the CDR3. The CDR3 bases are TGCAGTGTTGCGGCGGGACCCCCAAATCAGCCCCAGCATTTT. It encodes CSVAAGPPNQPQHF.

The V and J genes are TRBV15 and TRBJ2-3, with a possible D match to TRBD1 (6 bases). The CDR3 sequence is 19 residues long. The germline V gene encodes CDR1 LNHNV and CDR2 YYDKDF (reference sequence). V lost 3 bases and J lost 7, with 29 bases in between. The CDR3 DNA sequence: TGTGCCACCAGCAGCGACAGGAGCCTCCGGACTTCCTCACGGAATACGCAGTATTTT. This gives the protein CATSSDRSLRTSSRNTQYF.

This clonotype was seen a few times. The J gene is TRBJ1-4, the V gene TRBV10-3, with unresolved D. The V end lost 2 bases, the J end lost 3 bases, and 4 bases lay between the germline ends. Germline V CDR1 and CDR2: ENHRY, SYGVKD. This CDR3 region has 13 residues. CDR3 bases: TGTGCCATCAGTGAGCAGGCTAATGAAAAACTGTTTTTT. It yields the protein CAISEQANEKLFF.

The sample holds a few counts of this clonotype. This chain uses TRBV12-3 or TRBV12-4 with TRBJ2-1; possible D gene TRBD2, 5 bases. V lost 7 bases, J lost 8 bases, and 15 bases lay in between. The CDR3 runs 13 residues. CDR3 region: CASNKGSGHEQFF. The CDR3 region has the DNA TGTGCCAGCAACAAAGGGAGTGGCCATGAGCAGTTCTTC.

This clonotype has ten or more counts. The chain's CDR3 is CSVTGENYGYTF. Written as DNA, the CDR3 is TGCAGCGTCACGGGGGAGAACTATGGCTACACCTTC. This sequence joins TRBV29-1 and TRBJ1-2, with a weak D call TRBD1 (5 bases). V lost 6 bases to trimming and J lost 2 bases, with 10 bases between them. The CDR3 totals 12 residues. The V gene's germline CDR1 is SQVTM and CDR2 ANQGSEA.

The gene calls are TRBV29-1 and TRBJ2-1; TRBD2 matches 8 bases. The CDR3 covers 13 residues. V shed 5 bases and J 8 bases; nucleotides not matched to a gene: 8. Germline CDR1 is SQVTM and CDR2 is ANQGSEA. CDR3 protein: CSVRTSGYYEQFF. For the CDR3, the DNA is TGCAGCGTTAGAACTAGCGGTTACTATGAGCAGTTCTTC.

The rearrangement links TRBV7-2 to TRBJ2-1, with 7 bases that match TRBD1. This CDR3 spans 14 amino acids. Trimming removed 4 bases from V and 9 bases from J; junction bases left unmatched: 9. The V gene's germline CDR1 is SGHTA and CDR2 FQGNSA. CDR3 coding DNA: TGTGCCAGCAGCTCAGACAGGGTGGCGGGTGAGCAGTTCTTC. Amino acid sequence: CASSSDRVAGEQFF.

V and J are TRBV7-2 and TRBJ2-1; 8 bases match TRBD1. V trimming: 5 bases; J trimming: 8 bases; junction bases outside the gene matches: 5. The CDR3 totals 13 residues. Per the germline V gene, CDR1 is SGHTA and CDR2 is FQGNSA. The CDR3 loop reads CASSITGGYEQFF. CDR3 coding DNA: TGTGCCAGCAGCATTACAGGGGGGTATGAGCAGTTCTTC.

This rearrangement joins TRBV15 to TRBJ2-3; D may be TRBD2 (6 bases). Trimming cost V 8 bases and J 3 bases, with 12 bases left between them. Per the germline V gene, CDR1 is LNHNV and CDR2 is YYDKDF (reference sequence). The CDR3 covers 13 residues. The CDR3 sequence is CATSGGLTDTQYF. In DNA, the CDR3 is TGTGCCACCTCTGGGGGGTTAACAGATACGCAGTATTTT.

This clonotype came up a few times. The V call is TRBV6-6, the J call TRBJ2-1; weak D call: TRBD2 (5 bases). V lost 0 bases and J lost 10, with 10 bases in between. The germline CDR1 and CDR2 sequences are MNHNY and SVGAGI (reference sequence). The CDR3 covers 13 residues. DNA of the CDR3: TGTGCCAGCAGTTACTCGAGAGCGGAGGAGCAGTTCTTC. Translating gives CASSYSRAEEQFF.

This rearrangement joins TRBV6-5 to TRBJ1-1, with 7 positions matching TRBD1. Looked up from germline, CDR1 is MNHEY and CDR2 is SVGAGI. This CDR3 is built from 15 residues. Germline trimming cut 4 bases from V and 0 bases from J; bases unmatched to any gene: 5. The chain's CDR3 is CASSSGTALNTEAFF. The DNA for the CDR3 is TGTGCCAGCAGTTCGGGGACAGCCCTGAACACTGAAGCTTTCTTT.

This clonotype was seen a handful of times. V usage is TRBV30 and J usage is TRBJ1-5; D gene uncertain. From germline, CDR1 is GTSNPN and CDR2 SVGIG (reference sequence). The CDR3 is 13 amino acids. Trimming shortened V by 2 bases and J by 5 bases, and 10 bases separated the two germline ends. The CDR3 is CAWSLTVDQPQHF. The DNA of the CDR3 is TGTGCCTGGAGTCTGACGGTGGATCAGCCCCAGCATTTT.